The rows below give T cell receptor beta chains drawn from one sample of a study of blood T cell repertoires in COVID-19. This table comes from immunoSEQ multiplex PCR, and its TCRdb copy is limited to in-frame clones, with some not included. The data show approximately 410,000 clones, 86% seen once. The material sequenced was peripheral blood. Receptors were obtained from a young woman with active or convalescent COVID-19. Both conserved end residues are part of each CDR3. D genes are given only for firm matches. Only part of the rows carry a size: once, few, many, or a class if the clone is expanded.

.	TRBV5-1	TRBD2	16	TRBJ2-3	CASSLQVAGGTDTQYF	TGCGCCAGCAGCCTACAAGTAGCGGGGGGGACAGATACGCAGTATTTT
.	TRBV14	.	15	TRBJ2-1	CASSPGLYSYNEQFF	TGTGCCAGCAGCCCTGGACTTTACTCCTACAATGAGCAGTTCTTC
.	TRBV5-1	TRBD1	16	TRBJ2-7	CASSRAGQGKAYEQYF	TGCGCCAGCAGCCGCGCTGGACAGGGAAAGGCCTACGAGCAGTACTTC
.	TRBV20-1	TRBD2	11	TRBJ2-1	CSAGTSHEQFF	TGCAGTGCTGGGACTAGCCATGAGCAGTTCTTC
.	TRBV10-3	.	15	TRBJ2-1	CAISDPGGRGDEQFF	TGTGCCATCAGTGACCCGGGGGGCCGGGGGGATGAGCAGTTCTTC
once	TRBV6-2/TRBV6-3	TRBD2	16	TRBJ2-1	CASSPNSGGNYNEQFF	TGTGCCAGCAGCCCTAATAGCGGGGGCAACTACAATGAGCAGTTCTTC
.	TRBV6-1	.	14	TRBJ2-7	CASSEAWGGYEQYF	TGTGCCAGCAGTGAAGCGTGGGGAGGCTACGAGCAGTACTTC
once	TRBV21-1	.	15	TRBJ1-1	CASSGETGVNTEAFF	TGTGCCAGCAGCGGTGAGACAGGGGTGAACACTGAAGCTTTCTTT
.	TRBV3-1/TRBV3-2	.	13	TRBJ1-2	CASSPRRHYGYTF	TGTGCCAGCAGCCCCCGGAGGCACTATGGCTACACCTTC
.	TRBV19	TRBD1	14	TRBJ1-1	CASSSGQENTEAFF	TGTGCCAGTAGCTCTGGACAGGAGAACACTGAAGCTTTCTTT
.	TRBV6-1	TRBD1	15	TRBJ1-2	CASSERGDRGYGYTF	TGTGCCAGCAGTGAACGGGGGGACAGGGGTTATGGCTACACCTTC
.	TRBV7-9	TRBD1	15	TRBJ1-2	CASSPDPGQVGGYTF	TGTGCCAGCAGCCCAGACCCGGGACAGGTTGGTGGCTACACCTTC
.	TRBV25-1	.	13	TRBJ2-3	CASSGSIADTQYF	TGTGCCAGCAGTGGGTCAATAGCAGATACGCAGTATTTT
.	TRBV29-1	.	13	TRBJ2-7	CSVHSGNSYEQYF	TGCAGCGTTCATAGCGGCAACTCCTACGAGCAGTACTTC
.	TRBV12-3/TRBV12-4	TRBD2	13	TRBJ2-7	CASSGGGSIWQYF	TGTGCCAGCTCTGGTGGCGGGAGCATATGGCAGTACTTC
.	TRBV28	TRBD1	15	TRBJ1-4	CASSSRTGEDEKLFF	TGTGCCAGCAGTTCTCGGACAGGGGAGGATGAAAAACTGTTTTTT
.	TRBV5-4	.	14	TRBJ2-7	CASSSGYARYEQYF	TGTGCCAGCAGCTCAGGTTATGCGCGCTACGAGCAGTACTTC
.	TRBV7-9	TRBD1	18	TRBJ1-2	CASSLKGKTGGSIYGYTF	TGTGCCAGCAGCTTAAAAGGGAAAACAGGGGGGTCGATCTATGGCTACACCTTC
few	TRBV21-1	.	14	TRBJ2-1	CASSKDPQYNEQFF	TGTGCCAGCAGCAAAGACCCACAGTACAATGAGCAGTTCTTC
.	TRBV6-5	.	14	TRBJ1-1	CASSYVGAGTEAFF	TGTGCCAGCAGTTACGTCGGGGCGGGGACTGAAGCTTTCTTT
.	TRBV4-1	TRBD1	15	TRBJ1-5	CASSHDRGLGQPQHF	TGCGCCAGCAGCCATGACAGGGGTTTGGGTCAGCCCCAGCATTTT
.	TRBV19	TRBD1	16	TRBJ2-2	CASSNVDRDRSGELFF	TGTGCCAGTAGTAATGTGGACAGGGATAGATCCGGGGAGCTGTTTTTT
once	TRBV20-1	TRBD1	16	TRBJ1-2	CSASVVSGQGAYGYTF	TGCAGTGCTAGTGTCGTCTCGGGACAGGGGGCTTACGGCTACACCTTC
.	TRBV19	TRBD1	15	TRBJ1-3	CASSIAGGNGNTIYF	TGTGCCAGTAGTATCGCAGGGGGCAATGGAAACACCATATATTTT
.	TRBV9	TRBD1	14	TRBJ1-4	CASSVGQGIEKLFF	TGTGCCAGCAGCGTGGGACAGGGGATAGAAAAACTGTTTTTT
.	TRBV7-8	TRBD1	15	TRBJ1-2	CASSPGQGAYYGYTF	TGTGCCAGCAGCCCCGGACAGGGGGCATACTATGGCTACACCTTC
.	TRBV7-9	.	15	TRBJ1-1	CASSHKGQGYPEAFF	TGTGCCAGCAGCCACAAGGGGCAGGGATACCCTGAAGCTTTCTTT
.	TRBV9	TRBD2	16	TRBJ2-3	CASSEGLAESTDTQYF	TGTGCCAGCAGCGAGGGACTAGCGGAAAGCACAGATACGCAGTATTTT
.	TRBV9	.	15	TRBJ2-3	CASSVAPSSTDTQYF	TGTGCCAGCAGCGTAGCTCCGTCTAGCACAGATACGCAGTATTTT
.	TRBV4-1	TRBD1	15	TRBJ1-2	CASSQDTGARDGYTF	TGCGCCAGCAGCCAAGACACAGGGGCTCGGGATGGCTACACCTTC